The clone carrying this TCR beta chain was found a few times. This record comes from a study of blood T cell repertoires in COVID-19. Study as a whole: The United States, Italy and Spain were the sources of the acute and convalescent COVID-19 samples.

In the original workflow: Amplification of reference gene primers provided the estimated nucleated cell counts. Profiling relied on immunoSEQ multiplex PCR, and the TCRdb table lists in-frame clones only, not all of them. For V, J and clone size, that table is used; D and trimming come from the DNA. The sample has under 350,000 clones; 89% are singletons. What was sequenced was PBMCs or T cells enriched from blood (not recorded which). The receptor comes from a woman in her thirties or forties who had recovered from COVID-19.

The DNA for the CDR3 is TGTGCCAGCAGTTTATCCAGGGATAATGAAAAACTGTTTTTT. Its protein is CASSLSRDNEKLFF. This sequence joins TRBV27 and TRBJ1-4, with a possible D match to TRBD1 (5 bases). Per the germline V gene, CDR1 is MNHEY and CDR2 is SMNVEV (reference sequence). This CDR3 is 14 amino acids long. The germline V and J ends were trimmed by 0 bases and 4 bases, with 6 bases remaining between them.